This section outlines one TCR beta chain sequence together with its context. Sequencing was performed with immunoSEQ multiplex PCR; in TCRdb, only in-frame clones are kept and a portion is missing. The sample consists of tens of thousands of clones, more than 75% of them appearing once. These data are taken from a study of T cell responses to AZD1222 COVID-19 vaccine. Trimming removed 3 bases from V and 8 bases from J; junction bases left unmatched: 19. The CDR3 totals 19 residues. This sequence was found in an adult in good health. Sequenced material: peripheral blood, taken on day 0 of AZD1222 vaccination. V is TRBV23-1 and J is TRBJ2-3; TRBD2 matches 11 bases. TRBV23-1 carries the ORF label, with uncertain function. CDR3 sequence: CASSHPAQATSGIGGTQYF. CDR3 nucleotide sequence: TGCGCCAGCAGTCACCCCGCGCAGGCGACTAGCGGGATCGGGGGTACGCAGTATTTT.